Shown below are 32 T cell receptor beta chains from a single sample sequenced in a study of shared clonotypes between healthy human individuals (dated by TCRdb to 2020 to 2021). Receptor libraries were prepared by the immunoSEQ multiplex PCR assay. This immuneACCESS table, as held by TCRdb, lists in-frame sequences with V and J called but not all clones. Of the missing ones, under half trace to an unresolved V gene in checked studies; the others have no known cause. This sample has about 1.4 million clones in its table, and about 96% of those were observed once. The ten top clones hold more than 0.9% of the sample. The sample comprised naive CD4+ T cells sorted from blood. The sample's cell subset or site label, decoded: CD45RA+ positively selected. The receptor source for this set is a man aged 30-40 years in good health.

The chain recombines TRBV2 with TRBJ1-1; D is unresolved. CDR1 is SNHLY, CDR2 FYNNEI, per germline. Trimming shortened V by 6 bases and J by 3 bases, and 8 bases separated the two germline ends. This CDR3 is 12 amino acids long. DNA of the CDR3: TGTGCCAGCAGCCTGGATCACACTGAAGCTTTCTTT. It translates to CASSLDHTEAFF.

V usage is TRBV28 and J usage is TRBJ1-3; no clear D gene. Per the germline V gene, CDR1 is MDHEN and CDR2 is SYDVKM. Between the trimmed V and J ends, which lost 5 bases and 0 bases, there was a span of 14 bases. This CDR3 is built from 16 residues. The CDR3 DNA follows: TGTGCCAGCAGTCATCGACGGCACTACTCTGGAAACACCATATATTTT. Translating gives CASSHRRHYSGNTIYF.

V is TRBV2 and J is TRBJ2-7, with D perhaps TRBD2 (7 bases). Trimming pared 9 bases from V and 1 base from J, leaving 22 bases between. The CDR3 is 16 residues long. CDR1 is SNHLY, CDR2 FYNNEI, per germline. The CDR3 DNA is TGTGCCAGTAGGGGGGGTGGATCGAGACAATCCTACGAGCAGTACTTC. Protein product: CASRGGGSRQSYEQYF.

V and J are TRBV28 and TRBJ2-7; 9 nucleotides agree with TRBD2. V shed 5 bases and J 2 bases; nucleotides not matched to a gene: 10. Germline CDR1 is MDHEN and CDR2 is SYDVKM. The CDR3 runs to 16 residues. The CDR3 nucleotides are TGTGCCAGCAGTCGTAACCCTCTAGCGGGGACCTACGAGCAGTACTTC. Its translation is CASSRNPLAGTYEQYF.

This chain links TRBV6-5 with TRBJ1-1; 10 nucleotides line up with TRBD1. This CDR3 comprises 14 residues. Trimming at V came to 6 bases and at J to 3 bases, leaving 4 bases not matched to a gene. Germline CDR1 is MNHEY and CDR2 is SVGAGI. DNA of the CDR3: TGTGCCAGCAGCCGACAGGGGGCCTACACTGAAGCTTTCTTT. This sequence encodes CASSRQGAYTEAFF.

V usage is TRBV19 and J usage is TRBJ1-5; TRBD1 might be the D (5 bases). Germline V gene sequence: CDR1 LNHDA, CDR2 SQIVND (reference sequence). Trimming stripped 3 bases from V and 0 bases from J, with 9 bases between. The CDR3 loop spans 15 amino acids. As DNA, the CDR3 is TGTGCCAGTAGTATGGGGCAGAATAGCAATCAGCCCCAGCATTTT. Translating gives CASSMGQNSNQPQHF.

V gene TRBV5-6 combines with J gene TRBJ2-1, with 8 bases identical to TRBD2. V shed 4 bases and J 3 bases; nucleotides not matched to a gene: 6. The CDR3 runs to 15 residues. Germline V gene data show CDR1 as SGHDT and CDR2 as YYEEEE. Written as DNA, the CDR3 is TGTGCCAGCAGCCAGAGCGGGAGAGGCTACAATGAGCAGTTCTTC. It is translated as CASSQSGRGYNEQFF.

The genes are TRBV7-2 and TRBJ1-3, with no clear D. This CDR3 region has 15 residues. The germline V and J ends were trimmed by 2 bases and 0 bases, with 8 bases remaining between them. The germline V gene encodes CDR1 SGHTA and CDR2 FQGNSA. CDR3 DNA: TGTGCCAGCAGCTTACAACCACCCTCTGGAAACACCATATATTTT. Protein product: CASSLQPPSGNTIYF. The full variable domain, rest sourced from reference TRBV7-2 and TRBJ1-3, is GAGVSQSPSNKVTEKGKDVELRCDPISGHTALYWYRQSLGQGLEFLIYFQGNSAPDKSGLPSDRFSAERTGGSVSTLTIQRTQQEDSAVYLCASSLQPPSGNTIYFGEGSWLTVV.

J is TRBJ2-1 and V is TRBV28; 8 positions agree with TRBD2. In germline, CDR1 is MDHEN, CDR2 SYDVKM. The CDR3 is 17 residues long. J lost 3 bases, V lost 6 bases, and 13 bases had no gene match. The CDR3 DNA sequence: TGTGCCAGCAGCGAACCTGGCGGGAGGAAGGTCTACAATGAGCAGTTCTTC. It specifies CASSEPGGRKVYNEQFF.

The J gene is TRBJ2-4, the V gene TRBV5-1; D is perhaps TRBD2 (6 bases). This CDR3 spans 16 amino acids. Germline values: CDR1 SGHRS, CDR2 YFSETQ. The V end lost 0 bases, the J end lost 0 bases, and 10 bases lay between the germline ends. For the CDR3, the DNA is TGCGCCAGCAGCTTGGCCAGCGGGTTAGCCAAAAACATTCAGTACTTC. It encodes CASSLASGLAKNIQYF. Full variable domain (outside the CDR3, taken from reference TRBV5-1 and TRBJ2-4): KAGVTQTPRYLIKTRGQQVTLSCSPISGHRSVSWYQQTPGQGLQFLFEYFSETQRNKGNFPGRFSGRQFSNSRSEMNVSTLELGDSALYLCASSLASGLAKNIQYFGAGTRLSVL.

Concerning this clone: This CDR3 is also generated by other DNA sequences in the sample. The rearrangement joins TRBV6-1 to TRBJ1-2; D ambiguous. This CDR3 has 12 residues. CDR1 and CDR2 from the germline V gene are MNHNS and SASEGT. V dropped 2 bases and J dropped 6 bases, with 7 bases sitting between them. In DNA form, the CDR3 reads TGTGCCAGCAGTGAAAGCCGCGATGGCTACACCTTC. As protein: CASSESRDGYTF.

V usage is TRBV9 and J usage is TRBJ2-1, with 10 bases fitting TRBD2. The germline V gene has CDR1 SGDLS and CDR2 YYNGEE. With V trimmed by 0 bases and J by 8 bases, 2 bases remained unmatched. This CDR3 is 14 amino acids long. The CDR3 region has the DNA TGTGCCAGCAGCGTAGTTAGCGGGAGGCATGAGCAGTTCTTC. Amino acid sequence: CASSVVSGRHEQFF.

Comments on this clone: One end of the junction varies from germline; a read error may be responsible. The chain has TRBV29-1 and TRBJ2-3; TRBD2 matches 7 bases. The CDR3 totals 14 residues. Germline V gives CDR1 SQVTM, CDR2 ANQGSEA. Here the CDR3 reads CSVEGLVSWDTQYF. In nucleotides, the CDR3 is TGCAGCGTGGAAGGACTAGTCTCTTGGGATACGCAGTATTTT.

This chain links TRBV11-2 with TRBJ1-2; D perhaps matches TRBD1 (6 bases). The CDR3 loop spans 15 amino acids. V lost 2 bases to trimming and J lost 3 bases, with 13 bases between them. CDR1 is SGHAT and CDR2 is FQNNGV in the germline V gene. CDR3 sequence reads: CASSLWGAGDYGYTF. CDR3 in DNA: TGTGCCAGCAGCTTATGGGGGGCCGGTGACTATGGCTACACCTTC.

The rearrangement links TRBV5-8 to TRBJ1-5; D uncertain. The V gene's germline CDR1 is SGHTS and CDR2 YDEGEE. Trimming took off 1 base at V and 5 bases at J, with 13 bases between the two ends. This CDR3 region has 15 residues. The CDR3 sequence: CASSLLGQAHQPQHF. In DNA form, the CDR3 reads TGTGCCAGCAGCTTGCTGGGCCAGGCTCATCAGCCCCAGCATTTT.

CDR3 protein: CASSYSFSGNTIYF. The DNA of the CDR3 is TGTGCCAGCAGTTATTCTTTCTCTGGAAACACCATATATTTT. The chain links TRBV9 to TRBJ1-3; D is undetermined. Looked up from germline, CDR1 is SGDLS and CDR2 is YYNGEE. CDR3 length equals 14 residues. The germline V and J ends were trimmed by 5 bases and 0 bases, with 9 bases remaining between them.

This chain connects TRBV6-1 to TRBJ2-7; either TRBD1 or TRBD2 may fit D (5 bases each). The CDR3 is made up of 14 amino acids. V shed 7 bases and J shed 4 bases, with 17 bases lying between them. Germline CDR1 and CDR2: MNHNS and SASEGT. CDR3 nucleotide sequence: TGTGCCAGCACCTTGGGGGAACAAAGGTACGAGCAGTACTTC. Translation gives CASTLGEQRYEQYF.

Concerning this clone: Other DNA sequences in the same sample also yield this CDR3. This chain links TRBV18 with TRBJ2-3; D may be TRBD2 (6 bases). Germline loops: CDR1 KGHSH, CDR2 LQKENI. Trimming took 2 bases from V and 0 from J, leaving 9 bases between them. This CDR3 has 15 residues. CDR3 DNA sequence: TGTGCCAGCTCACCAGGGACTCCAAGCACAGATACGCAGTATTTT. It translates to CASSPGTPSTDTQYF.

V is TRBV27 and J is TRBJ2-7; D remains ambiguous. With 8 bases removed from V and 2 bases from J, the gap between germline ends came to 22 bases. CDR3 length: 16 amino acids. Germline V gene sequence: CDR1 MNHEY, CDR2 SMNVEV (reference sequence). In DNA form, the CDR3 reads TGTGCCAGCCGCACCTGGGGTACAGCAAACACCTACGAGCAGTACTTC. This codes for CASRTWGTANTYEQYF.

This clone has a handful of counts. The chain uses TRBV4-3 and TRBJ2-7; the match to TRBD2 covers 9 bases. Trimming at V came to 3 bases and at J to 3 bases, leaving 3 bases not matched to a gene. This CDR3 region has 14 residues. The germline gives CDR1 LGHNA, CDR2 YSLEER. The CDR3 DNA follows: TGCGCCAGCAGCCACGGGACTAGCTACTACGAGCAGTACTTC. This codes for CASSHGTSYYEQYF.

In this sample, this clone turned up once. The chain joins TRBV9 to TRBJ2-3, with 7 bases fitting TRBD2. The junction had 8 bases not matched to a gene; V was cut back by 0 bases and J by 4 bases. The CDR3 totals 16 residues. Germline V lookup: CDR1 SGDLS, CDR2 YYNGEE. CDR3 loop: CASSVVGGGLSDTQYF. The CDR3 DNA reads TGTGCCAGCAGCGTAGTCGGGGGAGGGCTTTCAGATACGCAGTATTTT. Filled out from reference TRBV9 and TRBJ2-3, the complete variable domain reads DSGVTQTPKHLITATGQRVTLRCSPRSGDLSVYWYQQSLDQGLQFLIQYYNGEERAKGNILERFSAQQFPDLHSELNLSSLELGDSALYFCASSVVGGGLSDTQYFGPGTRLTVL.

CDR3 bases: TGTGCCAGCAACCTCCTCGGAGGCTACACCTTC. It encodes CASNLLGGYTF. This rearrangement joins TRBV6-5 to TRBJ1-2; D is unresolved. CDR1 and CDR2 from the germline V gene are MNHEY and SVGAGI. Deletions cut 7 bases from V and 8 bases from J, with 11 bases between. The CDR3 covers 11 residues.

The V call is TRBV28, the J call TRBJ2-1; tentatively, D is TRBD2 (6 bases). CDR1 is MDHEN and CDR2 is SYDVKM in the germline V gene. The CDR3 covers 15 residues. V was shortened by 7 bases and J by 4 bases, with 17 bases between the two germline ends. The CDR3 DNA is TGTGCCAGCACTGATTTGCCGGGACTTTACAATGAGCAGTTCTTC. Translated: CASTDLPGLYNEQFF.

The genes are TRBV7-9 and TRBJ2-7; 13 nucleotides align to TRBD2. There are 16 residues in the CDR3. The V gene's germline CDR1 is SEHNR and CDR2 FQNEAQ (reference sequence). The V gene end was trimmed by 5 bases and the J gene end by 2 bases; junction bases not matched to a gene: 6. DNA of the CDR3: TGTGCCAGCAGCCCTCCGGGACTAGCGGGAACCTACGAGCAGTACTTC. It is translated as CASSPPGLAGTYEQYF. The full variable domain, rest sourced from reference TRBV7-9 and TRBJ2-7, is DTGVSQNPRHKITKRGQNVTFRCDPISEHNRLYWYRQTLGQGPEFLTYFQNEAQLEKSRLLSDRFSAERPKGSFSTLEIQRTEQGDSAMYLCASSPPGLAGTYEQYFGPGTRLTVT.

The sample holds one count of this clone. CDR3 sequence: CAISVRTGGGLGAYEQYF. The CDR3 DNA follows: TGTGCCATCAGTGTGCGGACAGGGGGCGGTTTAGGGGCCTACGAGCAGTACTTC. This sequence joins TRBV10-3 and TRBJ2-7; 11 bases map to TRBD1. The CDR3 is made up of 18 amino acids. Germline V gene sequence: CDR1 ENHRY, CDR2 SYGVKD. Trimming took 4 bases from V and 2 from J; bases not matched to a gene: 13.

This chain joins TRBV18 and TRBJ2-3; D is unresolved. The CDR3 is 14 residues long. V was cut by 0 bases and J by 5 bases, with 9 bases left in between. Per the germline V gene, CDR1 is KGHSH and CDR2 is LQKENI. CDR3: CASSPPTHEDTQYF. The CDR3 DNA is TGTGCCAGCTCACCACCCACACACGAAGATACGCAGTATTTT.

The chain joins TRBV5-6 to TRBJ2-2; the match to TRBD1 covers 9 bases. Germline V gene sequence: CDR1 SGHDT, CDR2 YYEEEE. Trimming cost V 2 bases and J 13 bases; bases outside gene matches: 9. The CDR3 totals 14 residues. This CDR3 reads CASSFPGTGMALFF. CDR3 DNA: TGTGCCAGCAGCTTCCCCGGGACAGGGATGGCGCTGTTTTTT.

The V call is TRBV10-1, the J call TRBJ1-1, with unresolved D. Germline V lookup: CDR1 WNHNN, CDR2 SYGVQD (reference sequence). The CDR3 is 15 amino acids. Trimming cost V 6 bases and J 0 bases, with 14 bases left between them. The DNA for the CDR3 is TGCGCCAGCAGGAGATTCAGGCCAGTGAACACTGAAGCTTTCTTT. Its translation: CASRRFRPVNTEAFF.

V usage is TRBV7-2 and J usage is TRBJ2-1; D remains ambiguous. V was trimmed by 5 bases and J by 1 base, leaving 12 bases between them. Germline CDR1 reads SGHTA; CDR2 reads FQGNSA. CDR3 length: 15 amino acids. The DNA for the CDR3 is TGTGCCAGCAGCCTAGGAAACCGGTCCTACAATGAGCAGTTCTTC. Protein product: CASSLGNRSYNEQFF.

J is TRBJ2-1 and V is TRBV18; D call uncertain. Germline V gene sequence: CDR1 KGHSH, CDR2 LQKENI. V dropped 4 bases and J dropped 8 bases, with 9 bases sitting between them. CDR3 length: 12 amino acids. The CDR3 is CASSRVSDEQFF. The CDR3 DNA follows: TGTGCCAGCTCACGGGTTTCCGATGAGCAGTTCTTC.

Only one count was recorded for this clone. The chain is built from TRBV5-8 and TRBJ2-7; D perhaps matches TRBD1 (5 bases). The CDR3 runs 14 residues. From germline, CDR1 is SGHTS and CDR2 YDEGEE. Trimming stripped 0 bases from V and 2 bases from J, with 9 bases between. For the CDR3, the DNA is TGTGCCAGCAGCTTGGGACAGCCGACCTACGAGCAGTACTTC. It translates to CASSLGQPTYEQYF. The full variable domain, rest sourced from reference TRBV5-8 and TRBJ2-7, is EAGVTQSPTHLIKTRGQQATLRCSPISGHTSVYWYQQALGLGLQFLLWYDEGEERNRGNFPPRFSGRQFPNYSSELNVNALELEDSALYLCASSLGQPTYEQYFGPGTRLTVT.

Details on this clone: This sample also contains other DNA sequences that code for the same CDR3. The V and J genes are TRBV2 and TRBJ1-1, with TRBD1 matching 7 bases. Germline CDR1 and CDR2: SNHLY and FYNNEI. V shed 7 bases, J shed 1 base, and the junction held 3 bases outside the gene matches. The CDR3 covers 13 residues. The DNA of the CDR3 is TGTGCCAGCACCGGGACAGCGAACACTGAAGCTTTCTTT. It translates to CASTGTANTEAFF. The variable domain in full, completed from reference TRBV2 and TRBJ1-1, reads EPEVTQTPSHQVTQMGQEVILRCVPISNHLYFYWYRQILGQKVEFLVSFYNNEISEKSEIFDDQFSVERPDGSNFTLKIRSTKLEDSAMYFCASTGTANTEAFFGQGTRLTVV.